The 3 T cell receptor beta chains given below trace back to one sample, sequenced in a study of cytomegalovirus exposure and HLA in healthy donors. Primers for the PCR totalled 60 Vbeta and 13 Jbeta. The method was immunoSEQ multiplex PCR; TCRdb's version includes in-frame clones alone and lacks a portion of them. The data show around 170,000 clones, 75% to 90% seen once. The sample consisted of PBMCs. The receptors were sampled from a woman between 50 and 59 years old in good health and CMV-seropositive.

The rearrangement uses TRBV4-1 and TRBJ2-3; 9 nucleotides agree with TRBD2. With V trimmed by 2 bases and J by 6 bases, 24 bases remained unmatched. This CDR3 region has 21 residues. The germline V gene has CDR1 MGHRA and CDR2 YSYEKL. Here the CDR3 DNA reads TGCGCCAGCAGCCAACCTTCAGGGGCGGGGGGGCTCCGTTTGGCGGGTGATACGCAGTATTTT. Its protein product is CASSQPSGAGGLRLAGDTQYF.

This clone was seen a single time. The rearrangement links TRBV15 to TRBJ2-5, with 8 bases fitting TRBD1. Germline V CDR1 and CDR2: LNHNV, YYDKDF (reference sequence). The CDR3 has 14 residues. V shed 4 bases, J shed 1 base, and the junction held 2 bases outside the gene matches. CDR3 residues: CATSTDRGQETQYF. The CDR3 nucleotides read TGTGCCACCAGCACCGACAGGGGCCAAGAGACCCAGTACTTC. Variable domain in full (rest from reference TRBV15 and TRBJ2-5): DAMVIQNPRYQVTQFGKPVTLSCSQTLNHNVMYWYQQKSSQAPKLLFHYYDKDFNNEADTPDNFQSRRPNTSFCFLDIRSPGLGDTAMYLCATSTDRGQETQYFGPGTRLLVL.

The genes are TRBV11-2 and TRBJ2-3; the match to TRBD1 covers 9 bases. CDR3 length: 19 amino acids. The germline gives CDR1 SGHAT, CDR2 FQNNGV. V shed 5 bases, J shed 6 bases, and the junction held 21 bases outside the gene matches. The CDR3 bases are TGTGCCAGCAGCGATGGACAGGGGTTAGTGAGCGTCGCTTCGGATACGCAGTATTTT. This encodes CASSDGQGLVSVASDTQYF. Combining the CDR3 with reference TRBV11-2 and TRBJ2-3 gives the whole variable domain EAGVAQSPRYKIIEKRQSVAFWCNPISGHATLYWYQQILGQGPKLLIQFQNNGVVDDSQLPKDRFSAERLKGVDSTLKIQPAKLEDSAVYLCASSDGQGLVSVASDTQYFGPGTRLTVL.